These T cell receptor beta chains were read from a single sample in a study of cytomegalovirus exposure and HLA in healthy donors. Using immunoSEQ multiplex PCR, the repertoire was profiled, and TCRdb retains in-frame clones only, with some absent. The profile shows approximately 200,000 clones, around 76% of them singletons. The sample consisted of PBMCs. The receptors were sampled from a young man in good health and CMV-seronegative. Both conserved end residues are part of each CDR3. A D gene is named only where the DNA matches it firmly. Size tells how often a clone was seen (once, few, many) or the class of an expanded clone, and some rows leave it out.

size | J | D | V | DNA | CDR3
NA | TRBJ2-7 | TRBD2 | TRBV27 | TGTGCCAGCAGTTTATCGAAGCCGCGGCTAGCGGGAACCTACGAGCAGTACTTC | CASSLSKPRLAGTYEQYF
NA | TRBJ2-1 | TRBD2 | TRBV6-5 | TGTGCCAGCAGTTACTCGAGGGCTAGCGGGAGTAGCGAGCAGTTCTTC | CASSYSRASGSSEQFF
NA | TRBJ1-4 | TRBD1 | TRBV27 | TGTGCCAGCAGTTTCTGGGACAGGGGGCGTAATGAAAAACTGTTTTTT | CASSFWDRGRNEKLFF
NA | TRBJ2-7 | NA | TRBV5-1 | TGCGCCAGCAGCGTGGACGCCCGGTTGAGGGAGCAGTACTTC | CASSVDARLREQYF
NA | TRBJ2-3 | TRBD1 | TRBV9 | TGTGCCAGCAGCGTATGGGACAGGGTAACAGATACGCAGTATTTT | CASSVWDRVTDTQYF
NA | TRBJ2-1 | TRBD2 | TRBV4-1 | TGCGCCAGCAGCATTGGGACTAACTACAATGAGCAGTTCTTC | CASSIGTNYNEQFF
NA | TRBJ1-1 | NA | TRBV7-9 | TGTGCCAGCAGCTTAGCGCGGGGAGGAGAGACTGAAGCTTTCTTT | CASSLARGGETEAFF
NA | TRBJ2-1 | NA | TRBV4-1 | TGCGCCAGCAGCCAAGATCGGCTAGCACCGTTCTTC | CASSQDRLAPFF
NA | TRBJ1-1 | NA | TRBV28 | TGTGCCATCCAAAACACTGAAGCTTTCTTT | CAIQNTEAFF
NA | TRBJ2-1 | NA | TRBV6-5 | TGTGCCAGCAGTTACTCGGGGCGGGACGGGGGCAATGAGCAGTTCTTC | CASSYSGRDGGNEQFF
NA | TRBJ2-7 | TRBD1 | TRBV27 | TGTGCCAGCAGGACGCTGGGACAGAAATCCTACGAGCAGTACTTC | CASRTLGQKSYEQYF
NA | TRBJ2-1 | NA | TRBV27 | TGTGCCAGGAGCTCGACTAGAGTGAGTCGGGCTCCCTCCTACAATGAGCAGTTCTTC | CARSSTRVSRAPSYNEQFF
NA | TRBJ2-2 | TRBD1 | TRBV9 | TGTGCCAGCAGCTCTCGGACAGGGACCGGGGAGCTGTTTTTT | CASSSRTGTGELFF
NA | TRBJ2-6 | NA | TRBV19 | TGTGCCAGTAGTGTTCAGGGCTCTGGGGCCAACGTCCTGACTTTC | CASSVQGSGANVLTF
once | TRBJ2-3 | NA | TRBV4-1 | TGCGCCAGCAGCTCTCCCCCCGATACGCAGTATTTT | CASSSPPDTQYF
NA | TRBJ1-3 | TRBD1 | TRBV5-1 | TGCGCCAGCAGCATGGGACAGACTCTCTCTGGAAACACCATATATTTT | CASSMGQTLSGNTIYF
NA | TRBJ2-1 | NA | TRBV5-4 | TGTGCCAGCAGCCCTTCGGCGGGGGCCAACTATGAGCAGTTCTTC | CASSPSAGANYEQFF
NA | TRBJ2-7 | TRBD1 | TRBV9 | TGTGCCAGCAGCGAACGAGGACAGGCCTACGAGCAGTACTTC | CASSERGQAYEQYF
NA | TRBJ2-7 | TRBD1 | TRBV5-6 | TGTGCCAGCAGCCCTGGACAGGGCGCGTACGAGCAGTACTTC | CASSPGQGAYEQYF
NA | TRBJ2-7 | NA | TRBV2 | TGTGCCAGCAGTGAAGAGAGTTACGAGCAGTACTTC | CASSEESYEQYF
NA | TRBJ2-7 | TRBD2 | TRBV2 | TGTGCCAGCCGCCTCACTCACCCTAGCGGGAGGTCCTACGAGCAGTACTTC | CASRLTHPSGRSYEQYF
NA | TRBJ1-2 | TRBD1 | TRBV4-1 | TGCGCCAGCAGCCAGCAAATGCAGACAGGGAATGGCTACACCTTC | CASSQQMQTGNGYTF